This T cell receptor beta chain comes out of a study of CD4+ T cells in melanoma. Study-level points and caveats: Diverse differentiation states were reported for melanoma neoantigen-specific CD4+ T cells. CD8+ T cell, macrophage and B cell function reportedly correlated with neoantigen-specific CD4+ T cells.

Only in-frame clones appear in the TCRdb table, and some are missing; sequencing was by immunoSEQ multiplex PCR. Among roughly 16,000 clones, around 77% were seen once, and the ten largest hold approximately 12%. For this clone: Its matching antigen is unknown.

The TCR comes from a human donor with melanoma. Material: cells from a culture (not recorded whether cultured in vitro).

CDR3 sequence reads: CASSGVDTPNTEAFF. CDR3 bases: TGTGCCAGCAGCGGAGTGGACACACCGAACACTGAAGCTTTCTTT. The rearrangement links TRBV9 to TRBJ1-1, with TRBD1 as a possible D gene (5 bases). The ends were cut back, 3 bases at V and 1 base at J, with 13 bases in the middle. The CDR3 totals 15 residues. CDR1 is SGDLS, CDR2 YYNGEE, per germline. Combining the CDR3 with reference TRBV9 and TRBJ1-1 gives the whole variable domain DSGVTQTPKHLITATGQRVTLRCSPRSGDLSVYWYQQSLDQGLQFLIQYYNGEERAKGNILERFSAQQFPDLHSELNLSSLELGDSALYFCASSGVDTPNTEAFFGQGTRLTVV.